This TCR beta chain came from a study of chemoradiotherapy in HPV16-positive cancers. This CDR3 comprises 13 residues. V was clipped by 2 bases and J by 0 bases, with 5 bases between them. The germline gives CDR1 SGDLS, CDR2 YYNGEE. Produced via immunoSEQ multiplex PCR; TCRdb's table is partial and in-frame only. The sample records around 30,000 clones, approximately 90% being singletons. Source: blood, taken from a patient who underwent chemoradiotherapy. The TCR comes from a human donor with HPV-associated anogenital cancer. V is TRBV9 and J is TRBJ1-2; D ambiguous. In nucleotides, the CDR3 is TGTGCCAGCAGCGTGGCATCTAACTATGGCTACACCTTC. It is translated as CASSVASNYGYTF.